This T cell receptor beta chain stems from a study of cytomegalovirus exposure and HLA in healthy donors. In the case of this clone: Its specificity is unknown. In the same sample, other DNA sequences code for this CDR3.

This CDR3 has 14 residues. V was trimmed by 1 base and J by 2 bases, leaving 9 bases between them. The germline V gene has CDR1 MGHRA and CDR2 YSYEKL. Study-level points and caveats: The productive fraction for most TCR beta V segments was about 90% or about 30% in an earlier analysis.

Use of 60 Vbeta and 13 Jbeta primers characterized the PCR. Here immunoSEQ multiplex PCR was the method, and the copy in TCRdb shows in-frame clones only, minus some. The listing contains 200,000 to 250,000 clones. The chain employs TRBV4-1 and TRBJ2-7; perhaps TRBD1 as D (5 bases). The receptor was derived from a woman aged 25-40 years in good health and CMV-seropositive. Sequenced input: PBMCs. CDR3 coding DNA: TGCGCCAGCAGCCAAGGCACAGGAACCTACGAGCAGTACTTC. Amino acid sequence: CASSQGTGTYEQYF.